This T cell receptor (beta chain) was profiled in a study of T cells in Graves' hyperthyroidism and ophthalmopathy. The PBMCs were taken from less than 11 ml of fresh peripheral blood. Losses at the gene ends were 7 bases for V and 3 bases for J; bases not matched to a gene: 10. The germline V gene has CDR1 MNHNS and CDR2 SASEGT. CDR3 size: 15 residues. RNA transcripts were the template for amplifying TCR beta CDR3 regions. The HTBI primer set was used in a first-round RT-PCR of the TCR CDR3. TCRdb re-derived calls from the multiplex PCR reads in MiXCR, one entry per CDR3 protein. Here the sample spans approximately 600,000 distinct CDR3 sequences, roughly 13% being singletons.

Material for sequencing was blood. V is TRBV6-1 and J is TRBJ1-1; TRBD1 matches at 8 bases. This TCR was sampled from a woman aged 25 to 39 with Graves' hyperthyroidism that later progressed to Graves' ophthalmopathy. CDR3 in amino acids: CASKIATDRDTEAFF. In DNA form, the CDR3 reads TGTGCCAGCAAGATCGCTACGGACAGGGACACTGAAGCTTTCTTT.